This TCR beta chain was captured in a study of blood T cells in healthy people across ages. A second roughly 7 to 11 cycle PCR used barcoded and J-beta primers. TCRdb independently ran MiXCR on the 5' RACE reads; one entry per CDR3 protein. The sample shows 450,000 to 700,000 distinct CDR3 sequences, 27% of them seen only once. This CDR3 has 15 amino acids. CDR1 and CDR2 (germline): DFQATT, SNEGSKA (reference sequence). V lost 1 base and J lost 4, with 16 bases in between. Total RNA amounts of at least 6 micrograms were extracted per sample. The chain links TRBV20-1 to TRBJ2-5, with D possibly being TRBD2 (6 bases). The origin of this receptor is a woman aged 70 to 79 in good health. Specimen: blood. The CDR3 here is CSARAPRTNGETQYF. DNA of the CDR3: TGCAGTGCTAGAGCCCCCCGGACTAATGGAGAGACCCAGTACTTC.